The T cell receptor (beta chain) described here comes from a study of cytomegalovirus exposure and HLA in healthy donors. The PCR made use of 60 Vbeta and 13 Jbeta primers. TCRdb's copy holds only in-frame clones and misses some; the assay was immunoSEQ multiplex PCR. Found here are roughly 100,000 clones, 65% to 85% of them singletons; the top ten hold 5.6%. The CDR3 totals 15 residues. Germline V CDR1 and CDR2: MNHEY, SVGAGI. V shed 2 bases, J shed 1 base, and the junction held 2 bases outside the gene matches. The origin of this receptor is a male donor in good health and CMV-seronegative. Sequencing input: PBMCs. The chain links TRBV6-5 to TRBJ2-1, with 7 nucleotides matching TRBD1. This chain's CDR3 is CASSYDRASYNEQFF. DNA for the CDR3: TGTGCCAGCAGTTACGACAGGGCTTCCTACAATGAGCAGTTCTTC.